A selection of T cell receptor beta chains follows, all from one sample in a study of blood T cell repertoires in COVID-19. TCRdb's table, derived via immunoSEQ multiplex PCR, lists solely in-frame clones and lacks some. The sample has approximately 120,000 clones, around 81% seen once. Sequenced input: peripheral blood. The receptors derive from a woman in her 50s with acute or convalescent COVID-19. Each CDR3 is given with its conserved first and last residue. The order of the fields is D gene, V gene, clone size, J gene, CDR3 DNA, CDR3 protein. A D gene is named only where the DNA matches it firmly. For some rows the clone size is stated as once, few or many, or as a class when expanded; others skip it.

D gene: -
V gene: TRBV6-6
clone size: -
J gene: TRBJ2-1
CDR3 DNA: TGTGCCAGCAGTCCCCACCTGTCTAGCGTCAACAATGAGCAGTTCTTC
CDR3 protein: CASSPHLSSVNNEQFF

D gene: TRBD2
V gene: TRBV28
clone size: -
J gene: TRBJ2-2
CDR3 DNA: TGTGCCAGCAGCCTTGGACTAGTGGAGCTGTTTTTT
CDR3 protein: CASSLGLVELFF

D gene: -
V gene: TRBV7-6
clone size: once
J gene: TRBJ1-3
CDR3 DNA: TGTGCCAGCAGCTTAGCGAGCTCTGGAAACACCATATATTTT
CDR3 protein: CASSLASSGNTIYF

D gene: TRBD2
V gene: TRBV2
clone size: -
J gene: TRBJ2-1
CDR3 DNA: TGTGCCAGCAGGGTGACTAGCGGAGGGAATGAGCAGTTCTTC
CDR3 protein: CASRVTSGGNEQFF

D gene: TRBD2
V gene: TRBV10-3
clone size: -
J gene: TRBJ2-7
CDR3 DNA: TGTGCCATCAGTGAGTATTCGACGGGGGGACCCTACGAGCAGTACTTC
CDR3 protein: CAISEYSTGGPYEQYF

D gene: -
V gene: TRBV19
clone size: -
J gene: TRBJ1-1
CDR3 DNA: TGTGCCACTCGGGGAAACATGAACACTGAAGCTTTCTTT
CDR3 protein: CATRGNMNTEAFF

D gene: TRBD1
V gene: TRBV19
clone size: -
J gene: TRBJ1-2
CDR3 DNA: TGTGCCAGTAGTATAAAGGGGGCCGGCTACACCTTC
CDR3 protein: CASSIKGAGYTF

D gene: -
V gene: TRBV7-8
clone size: -
J gene: TRBJ2-6
CDR3 DNA: TGTGCCAGCAGCTCAGTTCCCCGGGAACGCTCTGGGGCCAACGTCCTGACTTTC
CDR3 protein: CASSSVPRERSGANVLTF

D gene: -
V gene: TRBV7-9
clone size: -
J gene: TRBJ1-1
CDR3 DNA: TGTGCCAGCAGTAAGAACACTGAAGCTTTCTTT
CDR3 protein: CASSKNTEAFF

D gene: -
V gene: TRBV5-1
clone size: -
J gene: TRBJ2-7
CDR3 DNA: TGCGCCAGCAGCCTCGGTAACCAGGACAACGAGCAGTACTTC
CDR3 protein: CASSLGNQDNEQYF

D gene: TRBD1
V gene: TRBV3-1/TRBV3-2
clone size: few
J gene: TRBJ1-4
CDR3 DNA: TGTGCCAGCAGCCATGGGGACAGGGGGAGGGATGAAAAACTGTTTTTT
CDR3 protein: CASSHGDRGRDEKLFF

D gene: -
V gene: TRBV5-8
clone size: -
J gene: TRBJ1-1
CDR3 DNA: TGTGCCAGCAGGTTAGGGACTTTACACACTGAAGCTTTCTTT
CDR3 protein: CASRLGTLHTEAFF

D gene: -
V gene: TRBV28
clone size: few
J gene: TRBJ2-7
CDR3 DNA: TGTGCCAGCAGCTCCCTCTACGAGCAGTACTTC
CDR3 protein: CASSSLYEQYF

D gene: -
V gene: TRBV9
clone size: few
J gene: TRBJ1-1
CDR3 DNA: TGTGCCAGCAGCGTACGAGCCGGGGTAGGCACTGAAGCTTTCTTT
CDR3 protein: CASSVRAGVGTEAFF

D gene: TRBD2
V gene: TRBV15
clone size: -
J gene: TRBJ2-1
CDR3 DNA: TGTGCCACCAGCAGAGATCAGTCTAGCGGAGCTTACAATGAGCAGTTCTTC
CDR3 protein: CATSRDQSSGAYNEQFF

D gene: -
V gene: TRBV14
clone size: -
J gene: TRBJ1-1
CDR3 DNA: TGTGCCAGCAGCCAAGGGGGGGTCTCGGGGAACACTGAAGCTTTCTTT
CDR3 protein: CASSQGGVSGNTEAFF

D gene: TRBD1
V gene: TRBV19
clone size: -
J gene: TRBJ2-7
CDR3 DNA: TGTGCCAGCTCACCTGGACAGGGGACCTACGAGCAGTACTTC
CDR3 protein: CASSPGQGTYEQYF

D gene: -
V gene: TRBV27
clone size: -
J gene: TRBJ1-6
CDR3 DNA: TGTGCCAGCAGTTTACAGTGGGGGCTTAATTCACCCCTCCACTTT
CDR3 protein: CASSLQWGLNSPLHF

D gene: TRBD2
V gene: TRBV5-1
clone size: -
J gene: TRBJ2-2
CDR3 DNA: TGCGCCAGCAGAAAAAGACTAGCGGGAAAGAACACCGGGGAGCTGTTTTTT
CDR3 protein: CASRKRLAGKNTGELFF

D gene: -
V gene: TRBV29-1
clone size: -
J gene: TRBJ2-1
CDR3 DNA: TGCAGCGTTGCACTAGACCCCGGTCAGCAGTTCTTC
CDR3 protein: CSVALDPGQQFF

D gene: -
V gene: TRBV2
clone size: -
J gene: TRBJ2-5
CDR3 DNA: TGTGCCAGCAGTGAAGCCACTAGCCCCGGGTACTTC
CDR3 protein: CASSEATSPGYF

D gene: -
V gene: TRBV2
clone size: -
J gene: TRBJ1-1
CDR3 DNA: TGTGCCAGCAGTGGACTACAGCAACCTGAAGCTTTCTTT
CDR3 protein: CASSGLQQPEAFF

D gene: TRBD1
V gene: TRBV6-4
clone size: -
J gene: TRBJ1-1
CDR3 DNA: TGTGCCAGCAGTGGCCGGGACAGGGGAATGAACACTGAAGCTTTCTTT
CDR3 protein: CASSGRDRGMNTEAFF

D gene: -
V gene: TRBV5-1
clone size: -
J gene: TRBJ2-7
CDR3 DNA: TGCGCCAGCAGCATGACTAGTCCCCTCTACGAGCAGTACTTC
CDR3 protein: CASSMTSPLYEQYF

D gene: -
V gene: TRBV27
clone size: -
J gene: TRBJ1-1
CDR3 DNA: TGTGCCAGCAGTTTAGAAGGGCGGGGGGACACTGAAGCTTTCTTT
CDR3 protein: CASSLEGRGDTEAFF

D gene: -
V gene: TRBV18
clone size: -
J gene: TRBJ2-6
CDR3 DNA: TGTGCCAGCTCACCAGGAGGTTCCTCTGGGGCCAACGTCCTGACTTTC
CDR3 protein: CASSPGGSSGANVLTF

D gene: -
V gene: TRBV6-5
clone size: -
J gene: TRBJ1-1
CDR3 DNA: TGTGCCAGCACCTTCTTCGGGAGGGAGGGTTTCTTT
CDR3 protein: CASTFFGREGFF

D gene: TRBD1
V gene: TRBV6-1
clone size: -
J gene: TRBJ1-2
CDR3 DNA: TGTGCCAGCAGTCCGGGGACAGGGGATGGCTACACCTTC
CDR3 protein: CASSPGTGDGYTF

D gene: -
V gene: TRBV7-7
clone size: few
J gene: TRBJ2-2
CDR3 DNA: TGTGCTAGCAGCCCTCGGAGTAGCGGAGCTACCGGGGAGCTGTTTTTT
CDR3 protein: CASSPRSSGATGELFF

D gene: TRBD1
V gene: TRBV2
clone size: -
J gene: TRBJ2-5
CDR3 DNA: TGTGCCAGCAGTCGGGACAGGCAAGAGACCCAGTACTTC
CDR3 protein: CASSRDRQETQYF

D gene: -
V gene: TRBV30
clone size: few
J gene: TRBJ1-1
CDR3 DNA: TGTGCCTGGACCCGGGATATGAACACTGAAGCTTTCTTT
CDR3 protein: CAWTRDMNTEAFF

D gene: TRBD1
V gene: TRBV4-2
clone size: -
J gene: TRBJ2-1
CDR3 DNA: TGTGCCAGCAGCCACGCCTCCCGACAGGGAATCTACAATGAGCAGTTCTTC
CDR3 protein: CASSHASRQGIYNEQFF

D gene: -
V gene: TRBV6-5
clone size: -
J gene: TRBJ1-1
CDR3 DNA: TGTGCCAGCAGCAGCGTTATGAACACTGAAGCTTTCTTT
CDR3 protein: CASSSVMNTEAFF

D gene: TRBD2
V gene: TRBV10-3
clone size: few
J gene: TRBJ2-5
CDR3 DNA: TGTGCCATCAGTGAGAAGGGACTAGCACTAGAAGAGACCCAGTACTTC
CDR3 protein: CAISEKGLALEETQYF

D gene: -
V gene: TRBV2
clone size: -
J gene: TRBJ1-1
CDR3 DNA: TGTGCCAGCAGTGAGCGTCGGAGAACAGGGCCCCTACGCAACACTGAAGCTTTCTTT
CDR3 protein: CASSERRRTGPLRNTEAFF

D gene: -
V gene: TRBV7-2
clone size: few
J gene: TRBJ1-5
CDR3 DNA: TGTGCCAGCAGCTTAATCAGGGGCGATCAGCCCCAGCATTTT
CDR3 protein: CASSLIRGDQPQHF

D gene: -
V gene: TRBV4-2
clone size: -
J gene: TRBJ2-3
CDR3 DNA: TGTGCCAGCAGCCAAGATCTAGCCGGGGCAGATACGCAGTATTTT
CDR3 protein: CASSQDLAGADTQYF

D gene: -
V gene: TRBV5-4
clone size: few
J gene: TRBJ2-5
CDR3 DNA: TGTGCCAGCAGCGTAGGTGGGGCGGACCAAGAGACCCAGTACTTC
CDR3 protein: CASSVGGADQETQYF

D gene: TRBD1
V gene: TRBV5-5
clone size: once
J gene: TRBJ1-5
CDR3 DNA: TGTGCCAGCAGCTTGGCTGGGACAGTTACTCAGCCCCAGCATTTT
CDR3 protein: CASSLAGTVTQPQHF

D gene: -
V gene: TRBV6-6
clone size: -
J gene: TRBJ2-1
CDR3 DNA: TGTGCCAGCACAATAAGTGGTAGCTCCTACAATGAGCAGTTCTTC
CDR3 protein: CASTISGSSYNEQFF

D gene: -
V gene: TRBV10-1
clone size: few
J gene: TRBJ1-2
CDR3 DNA: TGCGCCAGCAGTGAGTCGGAGTTCGGTGGCTACACCTTC
CDR3 protein: CASSESEFGGYTF

D gene: -
V gene: TRBV5-4
clone size: -
J gene: TRBJ1-2
CDR3 DNA: TGTGCCAGCTCGGGGGGGGCGAAGTATGGCTACACCTTC
CDR3 protein: CASSGGAKYGYTF

D gene: -
V gene: TRBV15
clone size: -
J gene: TRBJ1-4
CDR3 DNA: TGTGCCACCAGCAGAGATCTCGGGTGGGATGAAAAACTGTTTTTT
CDR3 protein: CATSRDLGWDEKLFF

D gene: TRBD2
V gene: TRBV12-3/TRBV12-4
clone size: -
J gene: TRBJ2-7
CDR3 DNA: TGTGCCTCAAGCGGGGAGTTAATCGAGCAGTACTTC
CDR3 protein: CASSGELIEQYF

D gene: -
V gene: TRBV29-1
clone size: once
J gene: TRBJ1-1
CDR3 DNA: TGCAGCGGCGAAGGGGGTTCCACTGAAGCTTTCTTT
CDR3 protein: CSGEGGSTEAFF

D gene: -
V gene: TRBV5-1
clone size: -
J gene: TRBJ1-2
CDR3 DNA: TGCGCCAGCAGCTTGGCCTCAAGCGGCTACACCTTC
CDR3 protein: CASSLASSGYTF

D gene: -
V gene: TRBV4-1
clone size: -
J gene: TRBJ2-7
CDR3 DNA: TGCGCCAGCAGCCGTTTCCAGCGGGCACTCTACGAGCAGTACTTC
CDR3 protein: CASSRFQRALYEQYF

D gene: -
V gene: TRBV5-4
clone size: -
J gene: TRBJ1-2
CDR3 DNA: TGTGCCAGCAGCCAGGGGAGCGTATATGGCTACACCTTC
CDR3 protein: CASSQGSVYGYTF

D gene: -
V gene: TRBV11-3
clone size: -
J gene: TRBJ2-1
CDR3 DNA: TGTGCCAGCAGCTTAGATCCAGGCAGCTCCTACAATGAGCAGTTCTTC
CDR3 protein: CASSLDPGSSYNEQFF

D gene: -
V gene: TRBV7-3
clone size: -
J gene: TRBJ1-1
CDR3 DNA: TGTGCCAGCAAACTACAGGAGAACACTGAAGCTTTCTTT
CDR3 protein: CASKLQENTEAFF

D gene: -
V gene: TRBV15
clone size: -
J gene: TRBJ2-5
CDR3 DNA: TGTGCCACCAGCAGAGATCCACAGAAAGAGACCCAGTACTTC
CDR3 protein: CATSRDPQKETQYF

D gene: TRBD1
V gene: TRBV5-1
clone size: -
J gene: TRBJ2-2
CDR3 DNA: TGCGCCAGCAGCTACAGGGGGAACACCGGGGAGCTGTTTTTT
CDR3 protein: CASSYRGNTGELFF

D gene: -
V gene: TRBV12-3/TRBV12-4
clone size: -
J gene: TRBJ1-5
CDR3 DNA: TGTGCCAGCAGTTTATCGGGGGGTCAGCCCCAGCATTTT
CDR3 protein: CASSLSGGQPQHF

D gene: TRBD1
V gene: TRBV6-5
clone size: -
J gene: TRBJ1-2
CDR3 DNA: TGTGCCACTAGACAGGGCCTATTAGCTAACTATGGCTACACCTTC
CDR3 protein: CATRQGLLANYGYTF

D gene: TRBD1
V gene: TRBV18
clone size: -
J gene: TRBJ2-1
CDR3 DNA: TGTGCCAGCTCACCGACTCGGGACAGGACTTACAATGAGCAGTTCTTC
CDR3 protein: CASSPTRDRTYNEQFF

D gene: -
V gene: TRBV9
clone size: -
J gene: TRBJ1-4
CDR3 DNA: TGTGCCAGCAGCAGGACAATGGCTAATGAAAAACTGTTTTTT
CDR3 protein: CASSRTMANEKLFF

D gene: -
V gene: TRBV5-4
clone size: -
J gene: TRBJ2-7
CDR3 DNA: TGTGCCAGCAGCTTGTCTTCTACCTCCTACGAGCAGTACTTC
CDR3 protein: CASSLSSTSYEQYF

D gene: -
V gene: TRBV2
clone size: -
J gene: TRBJ2-3
CDR3 DNA: TGTGCCAGCAGTGAACTAGAAACGCAGTATTTT
CDR3 protein: CASSELETQYF

D gene: -
V gene: TRBV3-1/TRBV3-2
clone size: -
J gene: TRBJ1-2
CDR3 DNA: TGTGCCAGCAGCCAGGGCCATGGGGCCGGGGGCTACACCTTC
CDR3 protein: CASSQGHGAGGYTF

D gene: TRBD2
V gene: TRBV15
clone size: -
J gene: TRBJ2-5
CDR3 DNA: TGTGCCACCAGCAGACGGACTAGCGGGGACCAAGAGACCCAGTACTTC
CDR3 protein: CATSRRTSGDQETQYF